This T cell receptor beta chain was documented in a study of shared clonotypes between healthy human individuals. Study details: Ranging from 18 to 49 in age, donors were two women and a few men.

The junction had 9 bases not matched to a gene; V was cut back by 4 bases and J by 8 bases. The CDR3 consists of 16 residues. Per the germline V gene, CDR1 is SNHLY and CDR2 is FYNNEI. Libraries were prepared by immunoSEQ multiplex PCR; TCRdb keeps only in-frame clonotypes and omits some of them. The data contain under 1,100,000 clones, under 80% of them seen just once; the ten biggest clones take up about 1.5%. A CD45RA-negative memory subset and a CD45RA+ naive subset were separated from the CD4+ cells. The sequenced sample was memory CD4+ T cells sorted from blood. Stated subset: CD45RA-negative fraction. The chain uses TRBV2 and TRBJ2-2; 11 bases match TRBD1. This clonotype originated in a man aged 18-30 years in good health. Here the CDR3 DNA reads TGTGCCAGCAGTGCCACCAGGACAGGGGGCTTAGGGGAGCTGTTTTTT. This sequence encodes CASSATRTGGLGELFF.